This T cell receptor beta chain was captured in a study of T-cell memory formation after mild COVID-19. For the study at large: Among the donors, TCR clusters were largely specific to each donor.

TCRdb fed the 5' RACE reads into MiXCR, producing one record per CDR3 protein. This table holds 540,000 or so distinct CDR3 sequences, roughly 21% found once. On this clonotype: What it recognizes is unknown.

Whole-study results and caveats: Specificity for SARS-CoV-2 was not confirmed among the second-wave clones peaking on day 37. Clones which contracted sat mainly in CM and EM if CD4+, and in EMRA if CD8+. Pre-infection memory harbored some responding clones, suggesting cross-reactive memory joined.

The sequence came from an adult woman who had mild COVID-19 (a few samples of this study predate the infection). Cell type and time point are not known. The sample comprised PBMCs or a T cell subset sorted from them (not recorded which).

The CDR3 protein is CASSSTGGGAERLYGYTF. The CDR3 DNA sequence: TGTGCCAGCAGCTCCACCGGCGGGGGCGCAGAAAGGCTGTATGGCTACACCTTC. The chain has TRBV7-9 and TRBJ1-2; the D gene is possibly TRBD1 (6 bases). This CDR3 region has 18 residues. Germline CDR1 SEHNR, CDR2 FQNEAQ (reference sequence). Trimming shortened V by 4 bases and J by 5 bases, and 26 bases separated the two germline ends.